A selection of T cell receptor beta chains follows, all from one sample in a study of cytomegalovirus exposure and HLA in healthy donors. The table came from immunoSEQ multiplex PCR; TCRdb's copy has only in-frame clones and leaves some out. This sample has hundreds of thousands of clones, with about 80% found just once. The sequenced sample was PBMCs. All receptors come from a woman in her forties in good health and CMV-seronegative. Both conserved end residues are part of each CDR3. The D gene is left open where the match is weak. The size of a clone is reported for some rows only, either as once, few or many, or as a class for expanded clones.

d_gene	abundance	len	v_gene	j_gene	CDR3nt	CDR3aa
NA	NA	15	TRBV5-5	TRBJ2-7	TGTGCCAGCAGCTTTGGCGGAGCTGCCCACTACGAGCAGTACTTC	CASSFGGAAHYEQYF
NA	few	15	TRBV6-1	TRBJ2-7	TGTGCCAGCAGTGTACAGGGTGGGGGCTCCTACGAGCAGTACTTC	CASSVQGGGSYEQYF
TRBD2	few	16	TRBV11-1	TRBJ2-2	TGTGCCAGCAGCTTGGCGCGGGGGGGGTGGACCGGGGAGCTGTTTTTT	CASSLARGGWTGELFF
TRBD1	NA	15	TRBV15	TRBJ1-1	TGTGCCACGAGCTCGACAGGGTTTAGGAACACTGAAGCTTTCTTT	CATSSTGFRNTEAFF
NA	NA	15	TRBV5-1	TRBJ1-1	TGCGCCAGCAGGAGGGGGGGGGCGGAGAACACTGAAGCTTTCTTT	CASRRGGAENTEAFF
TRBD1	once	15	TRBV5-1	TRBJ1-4	TGCGCCAGCAGCTTGAGGCAGACAGGGAATGAAAAACTGTTTTTT	CASSLRQTGNEKLFF
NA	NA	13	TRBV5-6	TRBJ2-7	TGTGCCAGCAGCTCCAGGAACACCTACGAGCAGTACTTC	CASSSRNTYEQYF
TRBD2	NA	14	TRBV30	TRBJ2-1	TGTGCCTCCCGAGGGAGCGGGGGGGCCGGTGAGCAGTTCTTC	CASRGSGGAGEQFF
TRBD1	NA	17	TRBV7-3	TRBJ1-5	TGTGCCAGCAGCTTAACGAGGGACAGTTATAGCAATCAGCCCCAGCATTTT	CASSLTRDSYSNQPQHF
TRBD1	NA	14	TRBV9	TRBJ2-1	TGTGCCAGCAGCCCCAGGACAGGGGACGATGAGCAGTTCTTC	CASSPRTGDDEQFF
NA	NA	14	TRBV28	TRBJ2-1	TGTGCCAGCTGGAGTTCTCCTACCTACAATGAGCAGTTCTTC	CASWSSPTYNEQFF
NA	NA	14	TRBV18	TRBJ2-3	TGTGCCAGCTCCCCCGCAGGAAGCACAGATACGCAGTATTTT	CASSPAGSTDTQYF
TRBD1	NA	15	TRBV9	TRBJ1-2	TGTGCCAGCAGCGGAGGCCTCAGGGGGCACTATGGCTACACCTTC	CASSGGLRGHYGYTF
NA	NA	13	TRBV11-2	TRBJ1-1	TGTGCCAGCAGCCCTAACAGGAACATTGAAGCTTTCTTT	CASSPNRNIEAFF
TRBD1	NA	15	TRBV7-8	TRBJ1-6	TGTGCCAGCAGCTTAGTCCAGGGGGCTTCTTCACCCCTCCACTTT	CASSLVQGASSPLHF
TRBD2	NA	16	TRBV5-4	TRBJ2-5	TGTGCCAGCAGCTCCCTAGGAGTAGCGGGGGAAGAGACCCAGTACTTC	CASSSLGVAGEETQYF
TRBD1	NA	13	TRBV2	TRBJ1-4	TGTGCCAGCAGCCTACAGGGGAATGAAAAACTGTTTTTT	CASSLQGNEKLFF
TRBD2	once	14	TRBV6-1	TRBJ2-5	TGTGCCAGCAGTCTTAGCGGGTTCGGGGAAACCCAGTACTTC	CASSLSGFGETQYF
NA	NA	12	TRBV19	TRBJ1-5	TGTGCCAGTAGTAGTCAGGGTTGGCCCCAGCATTTT	CASSSQGWPQHF
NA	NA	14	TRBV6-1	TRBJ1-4	TGTGCCAGCCCGCTGGTCGCGACTAATGAAAAACTGTTTTTT	CASPLVATNEKLFF
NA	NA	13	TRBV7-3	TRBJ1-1	TGTGCCAGCAGCTTAAAATCGGGTACTGAAGCTTTCTTT	CASSLKSGTEAFF
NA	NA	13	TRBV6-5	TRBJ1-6	TGTGCCACCAAAATCAGTGGCGGGTCACCCCTCCACTTT	CATKISGGSPLHF
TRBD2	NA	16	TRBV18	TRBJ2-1	TGTGCCAGCTCACCGTCCGCGGGGGGGGTTCACAATGAGCAGTTCTTC	CASSPSAGGVHNEQFF
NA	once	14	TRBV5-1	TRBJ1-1	TGCGCCAGCAGCTCCGGGACACTGGGAACTGAAGCTTTCTTT	CASSSGTLGTEAFF
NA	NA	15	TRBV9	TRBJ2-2	TGTGCCAGCAGCGAGACGGGGAGGACTGCCGGGGAGCTGTTTTTT	CASSETGRTAGELFF
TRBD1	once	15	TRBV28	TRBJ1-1	TGTGCCAGCAGCCCTCCGGGACAGGGGTTCGGTGAAGCTTTCTTT	CASSPPGQGFGEAFF
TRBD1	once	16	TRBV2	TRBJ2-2	TGTGCCAGCAGTGAGTGGGTGACAGGGAAAACCGGGGAGCTGTTTTTT	CASSEWVTGKTGELFF
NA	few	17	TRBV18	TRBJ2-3	TGTGCCAGCTCCCTCAAAGGTGGGGGCACTAGCACAGATACGCAGTATTTT	CASSLKGGGTSTDTQYF
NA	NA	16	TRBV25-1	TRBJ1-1	TGTGCCAGCAGTGAATCCTCTGGGGTCGGGGACACTGAAGCTTTCTTT	CASSESSGVGDTEAFF
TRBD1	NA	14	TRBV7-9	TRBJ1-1	TGTGCCAGCAATTCGGACAGGGAGAACACTGAAGCTTTCTTT	CASNSDRENTEAFF
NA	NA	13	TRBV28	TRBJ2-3	TGTGCCAGCAGGCGGGGGCACGCAGATACGCAGTATTTT	CASRRGHADTQYF
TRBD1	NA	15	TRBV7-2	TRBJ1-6	TGTGCCAGCAGCTATATTGCGACAGGGACTTCACCCCTCCACTTT	CASSYIATGTSPLHF
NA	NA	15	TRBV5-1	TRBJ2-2	TGCGCCAGCAGCGCCGGGACTCCTCTCACCGGGGAGCTGTTTTTT	CASSAGTPLTGELFF
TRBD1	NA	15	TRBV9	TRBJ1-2	TGTGCCAGCAGCGCCAACAGGGGTTCTTACTATGGCTACACCTTC	CASSANRGSYYGYTF
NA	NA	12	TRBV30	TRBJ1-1	TGTGCCTGGAGTAACATTCCCACTGAAGCTTTCTTT	CAWSNIPTEAFF
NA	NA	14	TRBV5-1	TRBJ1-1	TGCGCCAGCAGTGCACTCTCCATCAACACTGAAGCTTTCTTT	CASSALSINTEAFF
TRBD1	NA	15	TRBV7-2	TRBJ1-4	TGTGCCAGCAGCTTAGCCCAGGGGGCAGGTGAAAAACTGTTTTTT	CASSLAQGAGEKLFF
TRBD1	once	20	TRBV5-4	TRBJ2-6	TGTGCCAGCAGCTCGGGACAGGGGGGTAGGCCATTCTCTGGGGCCAACGTCCTGACTTTC	CASSSGQGGRPFSGANVLTF